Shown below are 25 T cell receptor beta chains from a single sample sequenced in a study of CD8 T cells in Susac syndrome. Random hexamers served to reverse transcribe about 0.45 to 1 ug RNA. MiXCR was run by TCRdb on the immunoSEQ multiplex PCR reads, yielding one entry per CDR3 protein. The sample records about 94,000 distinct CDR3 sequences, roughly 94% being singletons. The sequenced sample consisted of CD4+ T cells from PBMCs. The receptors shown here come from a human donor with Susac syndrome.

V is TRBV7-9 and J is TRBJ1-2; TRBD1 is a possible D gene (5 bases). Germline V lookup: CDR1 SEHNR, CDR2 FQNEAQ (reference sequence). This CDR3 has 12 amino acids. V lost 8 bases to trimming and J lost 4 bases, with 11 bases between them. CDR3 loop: CASSRDLYGYTF. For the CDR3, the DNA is TGTGCCAGCTCTCGGGACCTCTATGGCTACACCTTC.

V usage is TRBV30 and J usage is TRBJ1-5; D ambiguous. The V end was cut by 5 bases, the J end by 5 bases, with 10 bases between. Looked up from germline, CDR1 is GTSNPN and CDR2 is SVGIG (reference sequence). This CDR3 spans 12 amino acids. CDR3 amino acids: CAWGPDYQPQHF. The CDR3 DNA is TGTGCCTGGGGCCCGGACTATCAGCCCCAGCATTTT.

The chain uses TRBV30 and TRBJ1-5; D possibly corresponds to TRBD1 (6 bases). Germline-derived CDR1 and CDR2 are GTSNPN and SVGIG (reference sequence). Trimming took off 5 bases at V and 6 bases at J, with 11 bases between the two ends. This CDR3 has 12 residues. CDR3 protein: CAWGEGGQPQHF. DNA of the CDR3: TGTGCCTGGGGGGAAGGGGGTCAGCCCCAGCATTTT.

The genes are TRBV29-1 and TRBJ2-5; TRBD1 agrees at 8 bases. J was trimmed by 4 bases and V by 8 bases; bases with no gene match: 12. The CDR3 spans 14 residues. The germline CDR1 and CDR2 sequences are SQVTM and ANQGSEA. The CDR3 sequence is CSTSGGWSGETQYF. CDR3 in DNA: TGCAGCACCTCAGGGGGCTGGAGCGGAGAGACCCAGTACTTC.

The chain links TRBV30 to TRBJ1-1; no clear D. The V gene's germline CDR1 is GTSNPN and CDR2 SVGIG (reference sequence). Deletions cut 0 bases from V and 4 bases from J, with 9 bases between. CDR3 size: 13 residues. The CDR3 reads CAWSVSTITEAFF. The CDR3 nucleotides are TGTGCCTGGAGTGTAAGTACTATCACTGAAGCTTTCTTT.

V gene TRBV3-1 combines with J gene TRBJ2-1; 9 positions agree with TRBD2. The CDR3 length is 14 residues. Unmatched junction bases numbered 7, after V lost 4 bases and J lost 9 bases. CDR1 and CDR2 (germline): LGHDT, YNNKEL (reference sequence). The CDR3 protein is CASSRAGGPGEQFF. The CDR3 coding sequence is TGTGCCAGCAGCCGCGCGGGGGGGCCCGGTGAGCAGTTCTTC.

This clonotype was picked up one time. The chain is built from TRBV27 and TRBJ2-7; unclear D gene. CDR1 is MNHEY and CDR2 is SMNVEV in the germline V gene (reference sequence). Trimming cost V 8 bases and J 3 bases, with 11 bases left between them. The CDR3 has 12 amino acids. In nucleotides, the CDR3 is TGTGCCAGCGGGCAGCTATTCTACGAGCAGTACTTC. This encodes CASGQLFYEQYF.

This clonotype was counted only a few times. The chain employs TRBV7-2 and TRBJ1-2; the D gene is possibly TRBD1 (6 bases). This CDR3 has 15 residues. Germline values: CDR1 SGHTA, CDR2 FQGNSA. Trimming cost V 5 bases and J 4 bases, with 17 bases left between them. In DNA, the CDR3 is TGTGCCAGCAGCACCCAAAGGGGGACCGTCTATGGCTACACCTTC. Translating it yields CASSTQRGTVYGYTF. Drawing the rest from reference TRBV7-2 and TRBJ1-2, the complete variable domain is GAGVSQSPSNKVTEKGKDVELRCDPISGHTALYWYRQSLGQGLEFLIYFQGNSAPDKSGLPSDRFSAERTGGSVSTLTIQRTQQEDSAVYLCASSTQRGTVYGYTFGSGTRLTVV.

The CDR3 DNA is TGTGCCATCAGTGAGTCTCGACCCTCTTCACCCCTCCACTTT. This sequence encodes CAISESRPSSPLHF. This rearrangement joins TRBV10-3 to TRBJ1-6; D not certain. The V end was cut by 0 bases, the J end by 9 bases, with 9 bases between. Germline values: CDR1 ENHRY, CDR2 SYGVKD. The CDR3 totals 14 residues.

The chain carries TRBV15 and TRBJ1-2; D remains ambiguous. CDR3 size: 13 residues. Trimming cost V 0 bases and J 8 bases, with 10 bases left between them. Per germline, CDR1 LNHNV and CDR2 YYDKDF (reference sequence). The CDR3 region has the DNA TGTGCCACCAGCAGAGATCTGGGAGGAGGCTACACCTTC. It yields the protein CATSRDLGGGYTF.

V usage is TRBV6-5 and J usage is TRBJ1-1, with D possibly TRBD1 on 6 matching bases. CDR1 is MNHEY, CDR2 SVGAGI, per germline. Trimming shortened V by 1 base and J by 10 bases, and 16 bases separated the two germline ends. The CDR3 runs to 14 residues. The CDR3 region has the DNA TGTGCCAGCAGTTACTTACAGGGCCCGAGGGGAGCTTTCTTT. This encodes CASSYLQGPRGAFF.

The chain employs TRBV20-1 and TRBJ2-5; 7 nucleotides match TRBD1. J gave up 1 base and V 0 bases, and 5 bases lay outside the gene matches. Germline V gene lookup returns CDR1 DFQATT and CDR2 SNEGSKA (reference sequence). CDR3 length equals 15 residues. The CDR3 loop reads CSARDRTGAQETQYF. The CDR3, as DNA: TGCAGTGCTAGAGATCGGACAGGCGCCCAAGAGACCCAGTACTTC.

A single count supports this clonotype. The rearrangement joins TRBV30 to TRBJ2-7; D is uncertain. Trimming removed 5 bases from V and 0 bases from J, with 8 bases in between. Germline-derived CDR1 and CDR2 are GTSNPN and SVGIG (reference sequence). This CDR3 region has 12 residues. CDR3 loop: CAWGRVSYEQYF. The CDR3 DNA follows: TGTGCCTGGGGCCGGGTCTCCTACGAGCAGTACTTC.

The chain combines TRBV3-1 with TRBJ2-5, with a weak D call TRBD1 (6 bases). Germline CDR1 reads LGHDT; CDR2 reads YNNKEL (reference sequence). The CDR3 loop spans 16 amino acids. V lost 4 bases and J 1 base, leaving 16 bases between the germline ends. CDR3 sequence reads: CASSRRQAGPQETQYF. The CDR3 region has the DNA TGTGCCAGCAGCCGAAGACAGGCCGGACCCCAAGAGACCCAGTACTTC.

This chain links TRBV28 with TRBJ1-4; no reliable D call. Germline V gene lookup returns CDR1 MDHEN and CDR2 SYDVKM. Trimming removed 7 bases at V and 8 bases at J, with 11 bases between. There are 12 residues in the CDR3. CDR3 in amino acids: CASTSPGEKLFF. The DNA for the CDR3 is TGTGCCAGCACCTCGCCTGGAGAAAAACTGTTTTTT.

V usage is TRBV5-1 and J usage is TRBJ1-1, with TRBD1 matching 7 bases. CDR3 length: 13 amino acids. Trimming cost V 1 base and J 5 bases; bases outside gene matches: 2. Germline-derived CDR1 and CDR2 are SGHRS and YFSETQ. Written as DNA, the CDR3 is TGCGCCAGCAGCTTGAAGGGGGCAACTGAAGCTTTCTTT. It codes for CASSLKGATEAFF.

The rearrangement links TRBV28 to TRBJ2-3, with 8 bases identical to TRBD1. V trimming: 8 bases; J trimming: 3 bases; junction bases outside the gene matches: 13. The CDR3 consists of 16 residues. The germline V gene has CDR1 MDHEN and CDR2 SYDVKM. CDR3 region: CASGRSDRVGTDTQYF. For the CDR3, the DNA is TGTGCCAGCGGACGATCGGACAGGGTTGGGACAGATACGCAGTATTTT. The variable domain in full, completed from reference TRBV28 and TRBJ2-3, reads DVKVTQSSRYLVKRTGEKVFLECVQDMDHENMFWYRQDPGLGLRLIYFSYDVKMKEKGDIPEGYSVSREKKERFSLILESASTNQTSMYLCASGRSDRVGTDTQYFGPGTRLTVL.

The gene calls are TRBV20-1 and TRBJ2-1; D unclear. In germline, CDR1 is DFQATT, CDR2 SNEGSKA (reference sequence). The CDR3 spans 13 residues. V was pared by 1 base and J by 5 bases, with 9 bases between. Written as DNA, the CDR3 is TGCAGTGCTAGAGGAGGATTCAACAATGAGCAGTTCTTC. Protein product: CSARGGFNNEQFF.

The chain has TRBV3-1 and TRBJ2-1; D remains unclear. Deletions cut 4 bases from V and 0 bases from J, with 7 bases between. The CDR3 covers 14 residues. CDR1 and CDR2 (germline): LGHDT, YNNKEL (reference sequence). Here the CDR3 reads CASSPVSSYNEQFF. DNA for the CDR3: TGTGCCAGCAGCCCTGTGAGCTCCTACAATGAGCAGTTCTTC.

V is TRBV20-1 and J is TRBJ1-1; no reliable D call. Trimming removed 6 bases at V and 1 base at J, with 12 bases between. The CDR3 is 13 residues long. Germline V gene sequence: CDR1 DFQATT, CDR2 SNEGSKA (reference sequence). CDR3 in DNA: TGCAGTGCCCCAGGAGCCGGGAACACTGAAGCTTTCTTT. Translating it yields CSAPGAGNTEAFF.

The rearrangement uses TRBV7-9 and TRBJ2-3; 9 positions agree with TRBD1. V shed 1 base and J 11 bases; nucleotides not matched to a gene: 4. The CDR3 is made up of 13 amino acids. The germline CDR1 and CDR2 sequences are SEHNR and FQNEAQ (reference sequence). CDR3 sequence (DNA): TGTGCCAGCAGCTTAGGAGGACAGGGGTTGCAGTATTTT. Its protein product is CASSLGGQGLQYF.

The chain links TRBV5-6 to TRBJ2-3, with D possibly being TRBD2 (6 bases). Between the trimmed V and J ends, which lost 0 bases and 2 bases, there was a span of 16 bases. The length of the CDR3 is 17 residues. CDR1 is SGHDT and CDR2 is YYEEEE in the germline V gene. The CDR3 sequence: CASSLGSGGYTTDTQYF. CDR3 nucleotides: TGTGCCAGCAGCTTGGGTAGCGGAGGGTACACCACAGATACGCAGTATTTT. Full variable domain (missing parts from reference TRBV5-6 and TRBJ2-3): DAGVTQSPTHLIKTRGQQVTLRCSPKSGHDTVSWYQQALGQGPQFIFQYYEEEERQRGNFPDRFSGHQFPNYSSELNVNALLLGDSALYLCASSLGSGGYTTDTQYFGPGTRLTVL.

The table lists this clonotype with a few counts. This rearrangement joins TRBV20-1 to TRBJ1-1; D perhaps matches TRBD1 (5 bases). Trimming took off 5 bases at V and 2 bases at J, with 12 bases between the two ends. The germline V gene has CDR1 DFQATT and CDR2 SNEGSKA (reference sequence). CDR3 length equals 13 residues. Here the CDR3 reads CSALGGGNTEAFF. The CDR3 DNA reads TGCAGTGCTCTCGGTGGGGGAAACACTGAAGCTTTCTTT.

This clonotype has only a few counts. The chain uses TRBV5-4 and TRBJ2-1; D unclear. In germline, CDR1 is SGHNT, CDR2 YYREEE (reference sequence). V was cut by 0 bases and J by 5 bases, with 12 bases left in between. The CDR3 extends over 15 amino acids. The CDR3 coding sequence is TGTGCCAGCAGCTTGGACGTCGGCAGCGACAATGAGCAGTTCTTC. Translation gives CASSLDVGSDNEQFF. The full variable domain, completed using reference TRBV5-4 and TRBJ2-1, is ETGVTQSPTHLIKTRGQQVTLRCSSQSGHNTVSWYQQALGQGPQFIFQYYREEENGRGNFPPRFSGLQFPNYSSELNVNALELDDSALYLCASSLDVGSDNEQFFGPGTRLTVL.

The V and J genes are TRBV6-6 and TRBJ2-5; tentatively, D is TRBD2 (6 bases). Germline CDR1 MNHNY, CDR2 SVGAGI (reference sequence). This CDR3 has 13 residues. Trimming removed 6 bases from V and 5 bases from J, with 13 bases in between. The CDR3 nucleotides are TGTGCCAGCAGATTGGGGGGTTCGGAGACCCAGTACTTC. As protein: CASRLGGSETQYF.